The 10 T cell receptor beta chains below were found in one sample sequenced in a study of blood T cell repertoires in COVID-19. Only in-frame clones appear in the TCRdb table, and some are missing; sequencing was by immunoSEQ multiplex PCR. The table has roughly 150,000 clones, 70% to 85% seen once. The sequenced sample was PBMCs or T cells enriched from blood (not recorded which). Receptors originate from a young woman who had been exposed to COVID-19.

The chain couples TRBV10-1 to TRBJ1-4; 11 bases align to TRBD1. Germline loops: CDR1 WNHNN, CDR2 SYGVQD (reference sequence). Trimming at V came to 10 bases and at J to 3 bases, leaving 7 bases not matched to a gene. CDR3 size: 15 residues. The CDR3 reads CATSPGQGANEKLFF. CDR3 sequence (DNA): TGCGCCACCTCTCCGGGACAGGGGGCTAATGAAAAACTGTTTTTT.

This clone was detected only a few times. The chain employs TRBV4-1 and TRBJ1-2; D gene uncertain. CDR3 length: 16 residues. The germline V and J ends were trimmed by 0 bases and 8 bases, with 19 bases remaining between them. Germline assignment: CDR1 MGHRA and CDR2 YSYEKL. The CDR3 spells CASSQEWAPGIRGYTF. The CDR3 DNA reads TGCGCCAGCAGCCAAGAATGGGCTCCGGGAATCCGGGGCTACACCTTC.

The J gene is TRBJ2-7, the V gene TRBV5-1; 8 bases agree with TRBD1. J gave up 6 bases and V 0 bases, and 8 bases lay outside the gene matches. The CDR3 runs to 15 residues. In germline, CDR1 is SGHRS, CDR2 YFSETQ. Here the CDR3 DNA reads TGCGCCAGCAGCTTGGACGGACAGGGCTATCGCGAGCAGTACTTC. Its protein is CASSLDGQGYREQYF.

The rearrangement links TRBV9 to TRBJ2-1; D possibly corresponds to TRBD2 (5 bases). V gave up 3 bases and J gave up 9 bases, with 19 bases separating them. The CDR3 is 15 residues long. The V gene's germline CDR1 is SGDLS and CDR2 YYNGEE. Here the CDR3 DNA reads TGTGCCAGCAGCGCTCTTAGAGCTAGTGGAGGTGAGCAGTTCTTC. Amino acid sequence: CASSALRASGGEQFF.

J is TRBJ2-5 and V is TRBV5-4, with 8 bases matching TRBD2. CDR3 size: 14 residues. Germline V gene lookup returns CDR1 SGHNT and CDR2 YYREEE (reference sequence). V lost 3 bases and J lost 2; bases outside the gene matches: 3. CDR3: CASSSIAGQETQYF. DNA for the CDR3: TGTGCCAGCAGCTCCATAGCGGGGCAAGAGACCCAGTACTTC.

This CDR3 is CASSPPLAGRGKTEQYF. DNA for the CDR3: TGTGCCAGCTCACCACCGTTAGCCGGCAGGGGAAAGACCGAGCAGTACTTC. The V gene is TRBV18, the J gene TRBJ2-7, with D possibly being TRBD1 (6 bases). Per germline, CDR1 KGHSH and CDR2 LQKENI. The V end lost 0 bases, the J end lost 6 bases, and 21 bases lay between the germline ends. The CDR3 is made up of 17 amino acids. The full variable domain, completed using reference TRBV18 and TRBJ2-7, is NAGVMQNPRHLVRRRGQEARLRCSPMKGHSHVYWYRQLPEEGLKFMVYLQKENIIDESGMPKERFSAEFPKEGPSILRIQQVVRGDSAAYFCASSPPLAGRGKTEQYFGPGTRLTVT.

The rearrangement joins TRBV27 to TRBJ1-1, with 11 bases aligning to TRBD1. Per germline, CDR1 MNHEY and CDR2 SMNVEV (reference sequence). Trimming took 5 bases from V and 3 from J; bases not matched to a gene: 11. The CDR3 length is 17 residues. The CDR3 DNA reads as TGTGCCAGCAGTGACCCAGGACAGGGGGCGGTTGACACTGAAGCTTTCTTT. This encodes CASSDPGQGAVDTEAFF.

This rearrangement joins TRBV27 to TRBJ2-3, with no clear D. Germline lookup yields CDR1 MNHEY and CDR2 SMNVEV (reference sequence). The CDR3 has 15 amino acids. V shed 3 bases and J shed 2 bases, with 12 bases lying between them. For the CDR3, the DNA is TGTGCCAGCAGTTTCGAGGTACCCCCCACAGATACGCAGTATTTT. It is translated as CASSFEVPPTDTQYF.

This chain joins TRBV3-1 (or the pseudogene TRBV3-2) and TRBJ1-4; 11 bases are shared with TRBD1. Germline CDR1 is LGHDT and CDR2 is YNNKEL (reference sequence). Trimming removed 4 bases from V and 4 bases from J; junction bases left unmatched: 8. The CDR3 has 17 residues. CDR3 nucleotides: TGTGCCAGCAGCCTCTGGACAGGGGGCAGGGTTAATGAAAAACTGTTTTTT. The encoded protein is CASSLWTGGRVNEKLFF.

A single count supports this clone. The V call is TRBV7-9, the J call TRBJ1-4; D may be TRBD1 (5 bases). Germline V lookup: CDR1 SEHNR, CDR2 FQNEAQ (reference sequence). The length of the CDR3 is 17 residues. V was clipped by 1 base and J by 4 bases, with 16 bases between them. CDR3 coding DNA: TGTGCCAGCAGCTTAGGAGGAGGGGTGCCGATTAATGAAAAACTGTTTTTT. Its protein is CASSLGGGVPINEKLFF.